Listed below are T cell receptor beta chains from one sample, sequenced in a study of Graves' ophthalmopathy and Graves' hyperthyroidism. TCRdb re-called the multiplex PCR reads through MiXCR, storing one row per CDR3 protein. The sample lists some 1.1 million distinct CDR3 sequences, roughly 35% seen once, with approximately 12% in the top ten. The sequencing sample was made of peripheral blood or thyroid tissue (not recorded which). These receptors were collected from an adult man with Graves' hyperthyroidism. Both conserved end residues are part of each CDR3.

TRBV12-3/TRBV12-4 | CASNTAGGPAEQYF
TRBV2 | CAGYRDRTYGYTF
TRBV10-3 | CATIDRGLSTTDGYTF
TRBV5-1 | CASSLTTGGHNEQYF
TRBV13 | CASSLESVSGNTIYF
TRBV29-1 | CSLAGEETQYF
TRBV19 | CASSAGTPNYGYTF
TRBV7-2 | CASSSQGWTEAFF
TRBV7-9 | CASSPAGTSDEQYF
TRBV7-2 | CASSLPDPGDNVLTF
TRBV19 | CASSIFGQGQGVATF
TRBV6-5 | CASTAGEETQYF
TRBV19 | CASSIGTGHQPQHF
TRBV20-1 | CSARLRSISYEQYF
TRBV12-3/TRBV12-4 | CASNQGGWISPETQYF
TRBV4-3 | CASSQVVAGYRGNTIYF
TRBV4-3 | CASSHSKNMNTEAFF
TRBV7-2 | CASSPMLGPETQYF
TRBV7-9 | CASSALTVTLDTEAFF
TRBV9 | CASETGGGNSPLHF
TRBV7-3 | CASSLTSTALETQYF
TRBV2 | CASRQGGYGYTF
TRBV20-1 | CSATRSASYGYTF
TRBV6-1 | CASSARINEKLFF
TRBV4-3 | CASSLTSAAGELFF
TRBV6-2/TRBV6-3 | CASSYSGMYQPQHF
TRBV7-2 | CASSATGNYPTFEQYF
TRBV9 | CASSPEHRAGANEKLFF
TRBV7-9 | CASSLAPGLRRAEAFF
TRBV20-1 | CSARDVAGGRGELFF
TRBV28 | CASRQGMPYEQYF
TRBV7-2 | CATSPGQVYF
TRBV5-1 | CASSLNTGTGGVGYTF
TRBV6-5 | CASRYRGSVGGYTF
TRBV6-4 | CASSDSEGAEAFF
TRBV5-1 | CASSYGLAGGPTETQYF
TRBV7-9 | CASSKPGLYSYEQYF
TRBV9 | CASSVGDRGRDGYTF
TRBV4-2 | CASSQDPGGAVQETQYF
TRBV20-1 | CSARDLEAAYEQYF
TRBV19 | CASSENRDSRGNTIYF
TRBV7-9 | CASARWGKQGEGNQPQHF
TRBV4-1 | CASSQQWGTYEQYF
TRBV6-1 | CASNRGKVWRDGYTF